This TCR beta chain is from a study of T-cell reconstitution after alpha-beta-depleted transplantation in children. Regarding the study as a whole: Where alpha-beta T cells came from about two months after transplant was reportedly several hundred expanded graft clones. Once a year had passed after transplant, T-cell counts and diversity came mostly from newly produced T cells. Certain patients had high TCRbeta diversity at day 60, and it came from recipient T cells and thymic progenitors that survived.

This clonotype was counted only a few times. Its antigen is not known. V was trimmed by 6 bases and J by 1 base, leaving 12 bases between them. The CDR3 consists of 14 residues. Unique molecular identifiers were used in preparing the TCRbeta library. TCRdb re-analysed the PCR reads in MiXCR, keeping a single row per CDR3 protein. The sample carries a few hundred thousand distinct CDR3 sequences, 10% to 15% recorded once. The chain carries TRBV12-3 or TRBV12-4 and TRBJ2-5; D may be TRBD1 (6 bases). Specimen: PBMCs, mostly from graft donor cells, collected 360 days after TCRalphabeta/CD19-depleted stem cell transplant. The sequence came from a male patient younger than 18 who had a stem cell transplant for acute myeloid leukemia, so the T cells may come from the graft donor. The CDR3 reads CASSEQGFQETQYF. CDR3 bases: TGTGCCAGCAGCGAACAGGGTTTCCAAGAGACCCAGTACTTC.